Below are 28 T cell receptor beta chains sequenced from a single sample in a study of molecular identifiers for immune sequencing clone quantification. TCRdb passed the PCR reads through MiXCR, listing each CDR3 protein once. The table has 40,000 to 45,000 distinct CDR3 sequences, roughly 19% seen once. The specimen was naive CD8+ T cells from blood, with Jurkat cell RNA spiked in. The subset denotes: FACS-sorted CD8+CD4-CCR7+CD45RA+ naive T cells. The receptors here all came from a human donor in good health. Some libraries in this study had Jurkat cell RNA spiked in.

This clonotype was seen many times. In nucleotides, the CDR3 is TGCAGCGCTACGGACTCGTTGCTAGGTACGCAGTATTTT. Translated: CSATDSLLGTQYF. This chain uses TRBV29-1 with TRBJ2-3, with D possibly matching TRBD2 (5 bases). The CDR3 is made up of 13 amino acids. Germline CDR1 and CDR2: SQVTM and ANQGSEA. V was clipped by 7 bases and J by 8 bases, with 19 bases between them.

This clonotype was recorded many times. The V call is TRBV5-1, the J call TRBJ2-1; 11 bases map to TRBD2. Germline-derived CDR1 and CDR2 are SGHRS and YFSETQ. J gave up 0 bases and V 4 bases, and 3 bases lay outside the gene matches. The CDR3 totals 16 residues. CDR3 sequence (DNA): TGCGCCAGCAGCCCGGGACTAGCGGCCTCCTACAATGAGCAGTTCTTC. Translating it yields CASSPGLAASYNEQFF. The whole variable domain, remainder taken from reference TRBV5-1 and TRBJ2-1, is KAGVTQTPRYLIKTRGQQVTLSCSPISGHRSVSWYQQTPGQGLQFLFEYFSETQRNKGNFPGRFSGRQFSNSRSEMNVSTLELGDSALYLCASSPGLAASYNEQFFGPGTRLTVL.

This clonotype was seen only a few times. This may be a read error, as it is one base from a much larger clone. In DNA, the CDR3 is TGTGCCAGCAGCTCCACAGGGGAGGCGCAGTATTTT. Residues: CASSSTGEAQYF. The rearrangement uses TRBV11-2 and TRBJ2-3; D is possibly TRBD1 (7 bases). This CDR3 is built from 12 residues. Germline CDR1 reads SGHAT; CDR2 reads FQNNGV. Trimming left V 4 bases short and J 10 bases short, with 12 bases between.

The chain couples TRBV27 to TRBJ2-7; TRBD2 might be the D (6 bases). Germline lookup yields CDR1 MNHEY and CDR2 SMNVEV (reference sequence). With 2 bases removed from V and 5 bases from J, the gap between germline ends came to 13 bases. This CDR3 is 14 amino acids long. The CDR3 here is CASSLAEGSHEQYF. CDR3 DNA sequence: TGTGCCAGCAGTTTAGCGGAGGGGAGCCACGAGCAGTACTTC.

This clonotype was detected many times. The chain is built from TRBV19 and TRBJ2-1; no definite D call. CDR1 is LNHDA and CDR2 is SQIVND in the germline V gene (reference sequence). Trimming took 3 bases from V and 5 from J, leaving 8 bases between them. The CDR3 is made up of 13 amino acids. The CDR3 region is CASSIGPNNEQFF. CDR3 nucleotides: TGTGCCAGTAGTATTGGACCCAACAATGAGCAGTTCTTC.

A few counts support this clonotype. The junction differs from germline at one of its ends, possibly a read error. The chain combines TRBV20-1 with TRBJ2-7, with D possibly being TRBD1 or TRBD2 (5 bases each). The germline CDR1 and CDR2 sequences are DFQATT and SNEGSKA (reference sequence). The CDR3 loop spans 14 amino acids. The CDR3 here is CSVQRAVGTYKQYF. The CDR3 region has the DNA TGCAGTGTTCAGAGAGCGGTAGGGACCTACAAGCAGTACTTC.

There are many counts of this clonotype. The chain couples TRBV28 to TRBJ2-1, with D perhaps TRBD2 (6 bases). V lost 2 bases, J lost 9 bases, and 11 bases lay in between. CDR1 is MDHEN and CDR2 is SYDVKM in the germline V gene. The CDR3 spans 13 residues. CDR3 sequence: CASSLRTSIEQFF. CDR3 in DNA: TGTGCCAGCAGTTTAAGAACTAGCATTGAGCAGTTCTTC.

This clonotype has at least ten counts. The V gene is TRBV9, the J gene TRBJ2-2; 7 nucleotides agree with TRBD1. With V trimmed by 9 bases and J by 1 base, 3 bases remained unmatched. This CDR3 contains 13 residues. Germline loops: CDR1 SGDLS, CDR2 YYNGEE. CDR3 coding DNA: TGTGCCACCGGACAGGAGAACACCGGGGAGCTGTTTTTT. This encodes CATGQENTGELFF.

This clonotype has ten or more counts. The CDR3 is CASSLFGLEQYF. CDR3 DNA sequence: TGTGCCAGCAGCCTTTTCGGGCTCGAGCAGTACTTC. The chain has TRBV28 and TRBJ2-7, with D uncertain. V lost 6 bases and J lost 6, with 12 bases in between. Germline V gene lookup returns CDR1 MDHEN and CDR2 SYDVKM. This CDR3 is built from 12 residues.

The sample holds many counts of this clonotype. The chain combines TRBV27 with TRBJ2-3, with 10 bases identical to TRBD2. The CDR3 totals 16 residues. Trimming took 1 base from V and 3 from J; bases not matched to a gene: 4. Germline CDR1 reads MNHEY; CDR2 reads SMNVEV (reference sequence). CDR3 coding DNA: TGTGCCAGCAGTTTATTACCTAGCGGGGGAACAGATACGCAGTATTTT. Translation gives CASSLLPSGGTDTQYF.

This clonotype was counted many times. This chain links TRBV7-9 with TRBJ2-7; D tentatively reads TRBD1 or TRBD2 (5 bases each). This CDR3 region has 13 residues. Germline assignment: CDR1 SEHNR and CDR2 FQNEAQ (reference sequence). V lost 5 bases, J lost 7 bases, and 15 bases lay in between. CDR3 residues: CASSGTQREEQYF. DNA of the CDR3: TGTGCCAGCAGCGGGACCCAGAGGGAAGAGCAGTACTTC.

This clonotype was seen ten or more times. This rearrangement joins TRBV20-1 to TRBJ2-7; 7 positions match TRBD1. V gave up 5 bases and J gave up 2 bases; unmatched junction bases: 12. The germline gives CDR1 DFQATT, CDR2 SNEGSKA (reference sequence). The CDR3 sequence is 15 residues long. The CDR3 region has the DNA TGCAGTGCTCCGATTCAGGCAGGGGGTGCCTACGAGCAGTACTTC. Translated: CSAPIQAGGAYEQYF.

This clonotype was counted at least ten times. This sequence joins TRBV3-1 and TRBJ2-3, with 8 bases that match TRBD2. This CDR3 contains 17 residues. J gave up 2 bases and V 0 bases, and 7 bases lay outside the gene matches. Germline V gene data show CDR1 as LGHDT and CDR2 as YNNKEL (reference sequence). DNA for the CDR3: TGTGCCAGCAGCCAAGATAGCGCGGGAGGACCCACAGATACGCAGTATTTT. This gives the protein CASSQDSAGGPTDTQYF.

This clonotype was recorded at least ten times. The chain uses TRBV20-1 and TRBJ1-5; no definite D call. The V and J ends lost 0 bases and 3 bases respectively, with 12 bases between them. Germline CDR1 and CDR2: DFQATT and SNEGSKA (reference sequence). CDR3 size: 15 residues. The CDR3 protein is CSARDHDGYNQPQHF. The CDR3 region has the DNA TGCAGTGCTAGAGATCATGACGGGTACAATCAGCCCCAGCATTTT.

This clonotype occurred many times. The V call is TRBV2, the J call TRBJ2-5, with TRBD1 identical over 9 bases. The CDR3 runs to 14 residues. From germline, CDR1 is SNHLY and CDR2 FYNNEI. J gave up 1 base and V 5 bases, and 2 bases lay outside the gene matches. The CDR3 DNA is TGTGCCAGCAGTCGGGGACAGGGCCAAGAGACCCAGTACTTC. Amino acids: CASSRGQGQETQYF.

This clonotype was observed many times. This chain joins TRBV30 and TRBJ1-1, with unresolved D. The germline gives CDR1 GTSNPN, CDR2 SVGIG (reference sequence). The CDR3 is made up of 13 amino acids. The V and J ends lost 0 bases and 4 bases respectively, with 9 bases between them. CDR3 region: CAWSVGLGTEAFF. CDR3 bases: TGTGCCTGGAGTGTGGGTCTGGGCACTGAAGCTTTCTTT.

The CDR3 nucleotides read TGTGCCTGGAGCGATACCGCGATCTATGGCTACACCTTC. Protein: CAWSDTAIYGYTF. The genes are TRBV30 and TRBJ1-2; D remains unclear. The CDR3 contains 13 residues. CDR1 and CDR2 (germline): GTSNPN, SVGIG (reference sequence). Deletions cut 3 bases from V and 4 bases from J, with 12 bases between.

Many counts were recorded for this clonotype. CDR3 sequence: CASSFTGMATDTQYF. Written as DNA, the CDR3 is TGTGCCAGCAGCTTCACAGGGATGGCCACAGATACGCAGTATTTT. The chain recombines TRBV7-9 with TRBJ2-3; tentatively, D is TRBD1 (6 bases). V dropped 3 bases and J dropped 2 bases, with 12 bases sitting between them. The CDR3 is 15 amino acids. The germline CDR1 and CDR2 sequences are SEHNR and FQNEAQ (reference sequence).

This clonotype was seen repeatedly, ten times or more. The chain recombines TRBV7-9 with TRBJ2-3, with 8 bases that match TRBD2. The CDR3 totals 17 residues. Germline lookup yields CDR1 SEHNR and CDR2 FQNEAQ (reference sequence). V lost 5 bases to trimming and J lost 6 bases; unmatched junction nucleotides: 16. For the CDR3, the DNA is TGTGCCAGCAGCACAAATCTGAAGGGGACTAGTGCGGATACGCAGTATTTT. Its protein is CASSTNLKGTSADTQYF.

This clonotype was observed many times. The V call is TRBV29-1, the J call TRBJ2-7; 7 bases align to TRBD2. CDR1 and CDR2 (germline): SQVTM, ANQGSEA. The CDR3 loop spans 13 amino acids. J gave up 4 bases and V 4 bases, and 7 bases lay outside the gene matches. CDR3 sequence: CSVVVRGDYEQYF. CDR3 DNA sequence: TGCAGCGTTGTAGTCCGGGGGGATTACGAGCAGTACTTC.

This clonotype is classed as medium-sized. The chain carries TRBV6-5 and TRBJ2-3; no clear D. The length of the CDR3 is 13 residues. The germline V gene has CDR1 MNHEY and CDR2 SVGAGI. V was shortened by 2 bases and J by 2 bases, with 5 bases between the two germline ends. CDR3 sequence: CASSYVNTDTQYF. For the CDR3, the DNA is TGTGCCAGCAGTTACGTAAACACAGATACGCAGTATTTT.

The table lists this clonotype with many counts. The chain links TRBV28 to TRBJ2-5; maybe TRBD2 (6 bases). Germline CDR1 and CDR2: MDHEN and SYDVKM. Deletions cut 10 bases from V and 4 bases from J, with 19 bases between. The CDR3 runs to 14 residues. CDR3 nucleotides: TGTGCCACCAAGACCACGGGGGTGGCAGAGACCCAGTACTTC. Protein: CATKTTGVAETQYF.

This clonotype was counted at least ten times. The J gene is TRBJ2-6, the V gene TRBV7-9; 7 nucleotides align to TRBD1. The junction had 10 bases not matched to a gene; V was cut back by 5 bases and J by 0 bases. In germline, CDR1 is SEHNR, CDR2 FQNEAQ (reference sequence). The CDR3 extends over 18 amino acids. The CDR3 loop is CASSPRTGAHSGANVLTF. The DNA for the CDR3 is TGTGCCAGCAGCCCGCGGACAGGTGCACACTCTGGGGCCAACGTCCTGACTTTC.

This clonotype has a handful of counts. One base away lies a much larger clone, so this may be a sequencing read error. The rearrangement uses TRBV4-3 and TRBJ1-6, with a tentative D call TRBD1 (6 bases). Germline assignment: CDR1 LGHNA and CDR2 YSLEER. CDR3 length: 16 residues. V was clipped by 0 bases and J by 10 bases, with 16 bases between them. The CDR3 DNA sequence: TGCGCCAGCAGCCAAGATAGGGCGGGGGCTGAATCACCCCTCCACTTT. Translated, it gives CASSQDRAGAESPLHF.

As concerns this clonotype: One end of the junction is discordant with germline, which a read error may explain. The chain is built from TRBV3-1 and TRBJ2-2; D gene uncertain. The CDR3 spans 15 residues. Germline-derived CDR1 and CDR2 are LGHDT and YNNKEL (reference sequence). In DNA, the CDR3 is TGTGCCGGCAGCTACCTATCCGTTAACACCGGGGAGCTGTTTTTT. Its translation is CAGSYLSVNTGELFF.

This clonotype was recorded many times. The chain employs TRBV7-2 and TRBJ1-3; tentative D call: TRBD1 (6 bases). The V end was cut by 8 bases, the J end by 0 bases, with 14 bases between. Germline V gene sequence: CDR1 SGHTA, CDR2 FQGNSA. The CDR3 totals 15 residues. CDR3 nucleotide sequence: TGTGCCAGCTCACAGGGATTTAGCTCTGGAAACACCATATATTTT. Protein product: CASSQGFSSGNTIYF. Together with reference TRBV7-2 and TRBJ1-3, the CDR3 gives the full variable domain: GAGVSQSPSNKVTEKGKDVELRCDPISGHTALYWYRQSLGQGLEFLIYFQGNSAPDKSGLPSDRFSAERTGGSVSTLTIQRTQQEDSAVYLCASSQGFSSGNTIYFGEGSWLTVV.

As regards this clonotype: An end of the junction differs from the germline gene, which may be a read error. This sequence joins TRBV5-1 and TRBJ2-3; D is possibly TRBD2 (5 bases). The CDR3 runs to 13 residues. The germline V gene has CDR1 SGHRS and CDR2 YFSETQ. CDR3 region: CASSSGLGKRQYF. Here the CDR3 DNA reads TGTGCCAGCAGTAGTGGACTGGGCAAGCGACAGTATTTT.

This clonotype came up many times. The V and J genes are TRBV3-1 and TRBJ2-2, with a weak D call TRBD2 (6 bases). The V and J ends lost 3 bases and 0 bases respectively, with 11 bases between them. Germline assignment: CDR1 LGHDT and CDR2 YNNKEL (reference sequence). The CDR3 is made up of 16 amino acids. The CDR3 DNA is TGTGCCAGCAGCCAGGGCGGGGTCCCGAACACCGGGGAGCTGTTTTTT. This gives the protein CASSQGGVPNTGELFF.